A selection of T cell receptor beta chains follows, all from one sample in a study of control samples from healthy donors and cancer patients. This table comes from immunoSEQ multiplex PCR, and its TCRdb copy is limited to in-frame clones, with some not included. The sample has about 140,000 clones; approximately 94% are singletons. The source material was blood. The receptors shown here come from a middle-aged man in good health. CDR3s include the opening cysteine and the closing phenylalanine or tryptophan. The D gene is left open where the match is weak. Size is stated for part of the rows, as once, few or many counts, or as a class when the clone is expanded.

abundance: .; d_gene: .; j_gene: TRBJ1-1; v_gene: TRBV23-1; len: 10; CDR3aa: CASSQFEAFF; CDR3nt: TGCGCCAGCAGTCAATTTGAAGCTTTCTTT
abundance: .; d_gene: .; j_gene: TRBJ1-1; v_gene: TRBV20-1; len: 11; CDR3aa: CSARENTEAFF; CDR3nt: TGCAGTGCTAGAGAGAACACTGAAGCTTTCTTT
abundance: .; d_gene: .; j_gene: TRBJ2-7; v_gene: TRBV19; len: 14; CDR3aa: CASSDRDGSYEQYF; CDR3nt: TGTGCCAGTAGTGACCGGGACGGCTCCTACGAGCAGTACTTC
abundance: .; d_gene: TRBD1; j_gene: TRBJ2-7; v_gene: TRBV2; len: 13; CDR3aa: CASRVTGAYEQYF; CDR3nt: TGTGCCAGTAGGGTGACAGGGGCCTACGAGCAGTACTTC
abundance: .; d_gene: TRBD1; j_gene: TRBJ1-2; v_gene: TRBV11-2; len: 15; CDR3aa: CASSSPRRGRGGYTF; CDR3nt: TGTGCCAGCAGCTCCCCGAGGAGGGGGCGGGGTGGCTACACCTTC
abundance: .; d_gene: .; j_gene: TRBJ2-7; v_gene: TRBV4-1; len: 15; CDR3aa: CASSQVQSGDYEQYF; CDR3nt: TGCGCCAGCAGCCAAGTTCAGAGCGGTGATTACGAGCAGTACTTC
abundance: .; d_gene: TRBD2; j_gene: TRBJ2-2; v_gene: TRBV10-2; len: 14; CDR3aa: CASRGGVWSGELFF; CDR3nt: TGCGCCAGCAGGGGGGGGGTGTGGAGCGGGGAGCTGTTTTTT
abundance: once; d_gene: .; j_gene: TRBJ2-7; v_gene: TRBV4-1; len: 16; CDR3aa: CASSQVGGRSSYEQYF; CDR3nt: TGCGCCAGCAGCCAAGTAGGTGGCCGGAGCTCCTACGAGCAGTACTTC
abundance: .; d_gene: .; j_gene: TRBJ2-5; v_gene: TRBV7-2; len: 15; CDR3aa: CASSPRRGAQETQYF; CDR3nt: TGTGCCAGCAGCCCCCGTCGGGGGGCGCAAGAGACCCAGTACTTC
abundance: .; d_gene: TRBD1; j_gene: TRBJ1-1; v_gene: TRBV28; len: 16; CDR3aa: CASSLARRDSRTEAFF; CDR3nt: TGTGCCAGCAGTTTGGCCAGAAGGGACAGCCGTACTGAAGCTTTCTTT
abundance: .; d_gene: .; j_gene: TRBJ1-5; v_gene: TRBV3-1/TRBV3-2; len: 15; CDR3aa: CASSQASQGDQPQHF; CDR3nt: TGTGCCAGCAGCCAAGCTTCACAGGGTGATCAGCCCCAGCATTTT
abundance: .; d_gene: .; j_gene: TRBJ1-2; v_gene: TRBV9; len: 12; CDR3aa: CASSVPGVYYTF; CDR3nt: TGTGCCAGCAGCGTACCAGGGGTGTACTACACCTTC
abundance: once; d_gene: TRBD1; j_gene: TRBJ1-2; v_gene: TRBV7-9; len: 15; CDR3aa: CASSLLGQAHYGYTF; CDR3nt: TGTGCCAGCAGCCTACTCGGACAGGCCCACTATGGCTACACCTTC
abundance: .; d_gene: .; j_gene: TRBJ1-6; v_gene: TRBV19; len: 14; CDR3aa: CASSNGRENSPLHF; CDR3nt: TGTGCCAGTAGTAACGGCAGGGAAAATTCACCCCTCCACTTT
abundance: .; d_gene: .; j_gene: TRBJ2-5; v_gene: TRBV5-6; len: 13; CDR3aa: CASSGQIPETQYF; CDR3nt: TGTGCCAGCAGCGGACAGATCCCCGAGACCCAGTACTTC
abundance: .; d_gene: .; j_gene: TRBJ1-1; v_gene: TRBV3-1/TRBV3-2; len: 13; CDR3aa: CASSQELALEAFF; CDR3nt: TGTGCCAGCAGCCAAGAGCTAGCCTTAGAAGCTTTCTTT
abundance: .; d_gene: TRBD2; j_gene: TRBJ2-1; v_gene: TRBV27; len: 14; CDR3aa: CACKREEGYNEQFF; CDR3nt: TGTGCCTGCAAGCGGGAGGAGGGCTACAATGAGCAGTTCTTC
abundance: .; d_gene: TRBD1; j_gene: TRBJ1-3; v_gene: TRBV6-5; len: 15; CDR3aa: CAARGTVDSGNTIYF; CDR3nt: TGTGCCGCGCGCGGGACAGTTGACTCTGGAAACACCATATATTTT
abundance: .; d_gene: .; j_gene: TRBJ2-7; v_gene: TRBV10-2; len: 11; CDR3aa: CASSDGWEQYF; CDR3nt: TGCGCCAGCAGTGACGGGTGGGAGCAGTACTTC
abundance: once; d_gene: .; j_gene: TRBJ2-5; v_gene: TRBV7-2; len: 14; CDR3aa: CASSFGTGVETQYF; CDR3nt: TGTGCCAGCAGCTTTGGTACGGGGGTAGAGACCCAGTACTTC
abundance: .; d_gene: .; j_gene: TRBJ2-1; v_gene: TRBV5-1; len: 16; CDR3aa: CASSPPGQRSYNEQFF; CDR3nt: TGCGCCAGCAGCCCCCCCGGCCAGCGGTCTTACAATGAGCAGTTCTTC
abundance: .; d_gene: .; j_gene: TRBJ2-2; v_gene: TRBV7-2; len: 14; CDR3aa: CASSFQGGNGELFF; CDR3nt: TGTGCCAGCAGCTTCCAGGGAGGTAACGGGGAGCTGTTTTTT
abundance: .; d_gene: .; j_gene: TRBJ2-5; v_gene: TRBV9; len: 14; CDR3aa: CASSVGWEGETQYF; CDR3nt: TGTGCCAGCAGCGTAGGGTGGGAAGGAGAGACCCAGTACTTC
abundance: .; d_gene: .; j_gene: TRBJ1-5; v_gene: TRBV4-1; len: 17; CDR3aa: CASSPPPVVGVNQPQHF; CDR3nt: TGCGCCAGCAGCCCTCCGCCCGTGGTTGGGGTTAATCAGCCCCAGCATTTT
abundance: .; d_gene: .; j_gene: TRBJ1-1; v_gene: TRBV12-3/TRBV12-4; len: 12; CDR3aa: CASSVWGSEAFF; CDR3nt: TGTGCCAGCAGTGTCTGGGGATCTGAAGCTTTCTTT
abundance: .; d_gene: TRBD2; j_gene: TRBJ2-6; v_gene: TRBV9; len: 23; CDR3aa: CASSPGLSRGSGRSSSGANVLTF; CDR3nt: TGTGCCAGCAGCCCGGGTCTCAGTCGTGGTAGCGGGAGGTCCTCCTCTGGGGCCAACGTCCTGACTTTC
abundance: .; d_gene: TRBD1; j_gene: TRBJ1-5; v_gene: TRBV6-6; len: 12; CDR3aa: CASRDRNQPQHF; CDR3nt: TGTGCCAGCCGGGACAGAAATCAGCCCCAGCATTTT
abundance: once; d_gene: TRBD2; j_gene: TRBJ2-3; v_gene: TRBV28; len: 14; CDR3aa: CASQLLAGTDTQYF; CDR3nt: TGTGCCAGCCAGCTACTAGCGGGCACAGATACGCAGTATTTT
abundance: .; d_gene: .; j_gene: TRBJ1-1; v_gene: TRBV9; len: 14; CDR3aa: CASSVQSGGGEAFF; CDR3nt: TGTGCCAGCAGCGTACAATCGGGCGGGGGTGAAGCTTTCTTT
abundance: .; d_gene: .; j_gene: TRBJ1-2; v_gene: TRBV6-5; len: 13; CDR3aa: CASSYPGNYGYTF; CDR3nt: TGTGCCAGCAGTTACCCAGGGAACTATGGCTACACCTTC
abundance: .; d_gene: TRBD1; j_gene: TRBJ2-7; v_gene: TRBV4-1; len: 15; CDR3aa: CATGAGQGSSYEQYF; CDR3nt: TGCGCCACCGGAGCCGGACAGGGGAGCTCCTACGAGCAGTACTTC
abundance: .; d_gene: TRBD1; j_gene: TRBJ2-5; v_gene: TRBV4-3; len: 14; CDR3aa: CASSLGTGEETQYF; CDR3nt: TGCGCCAGCAGTCTAGGGACAGGGGAAGAGACCCAGTACTTC
abundance: .; d_gene: TRBD1; j_gene: TRBJ2-2; v_gene: TRBV5-1; len: 14; CDR3aa: CASSLERGRGELFF; CDR3nt: TGCGCCAGCAGCTTGGAAAGGGGGCGCGGGGAGCTGTTTTTT
abundance: .; d_gene: .; j_gene: TRBJ2-1; v_gene: TRBV21-1; len: 15; CDR3aa: CASSELSLAGGEQFF; CDR3nt: TGTGCCAGCAGCGAACTTTCCCTAGCGGGGGGCGAGCAGTTCTTC
abundance: .; d_gene: .; j_gene: TRBJ1-3; v_gene: TRBV7-8; len: 16; CDR3aa: CASSLEGQSSGNTIYF; CDR3nt: TGTGCCAGCAGCTTAGAGGGTCAGAGCTCTGGAAACACCATATATTTT
abundance: .; d_gene: .; j_gene: TRBJ1-2; v_gene: TRBV5-1; len: 16; CDR3aa: CASSSTPTDQAYGYTF; CDR3nt: TGCGCCAGCAGCTCCACGCCGACAGACCAAGCGTATGGCTACACCTTC
abundance: once; d_gene: .; j_gene: TRBJ2-5; v_gene: TRBV27; len: 14; CDR3aa: CASSQYQGGETQYF; CDR3nt: TGTGCCAGCAGTCAGTATCAGGGGGGAGAGACCCAGTACTTC
abundance: .; d_gene: .; j_gene: TRBJ1-1; v_gene: TRBV24-1; len: 12; CDR3aa: CATSAEQGEAFF; CDR3nt: TGTGCCACCAGTGCTGAACAGGGTGAAGCTTTCTTT
abundance: .; d_gene: .; j_gene: TRBJ1-2; v_gene: TRBV11-2; len: 16; CDR3aa: CASSSRRSGGSYGYTF; CDR3nt: TGTGCCAGCAGCTCTAGGCGGTCGGGGGGGTCCTATGGCTACACCTTC
abundance: .; d_gene: .; j_gene: TRBJ2-6; v_gene: TRBV13; len: 14; CDR3aa: CASSRYSGANVLTF; CDR3nt: TGTGCCAGCAGTCGGTACTCTGGGGCCAACGTCCTGACTTTC
abundance: .; d_gene: .; j_gene: TRBJ1-4; v_gene: TRBV7-9; len: 19; CDR3aa: CASSLRGPLGPSTNEKLFF; CDR3nt: TGTGCCAGCAGCTTAAGGGGCCCCCTGGGGCCCTCAACTAATGAAAAACTGTTTTTT
abundance: .; d_gene: TRBD1; j_gene: TRBJ2-3; v_gene: TRBV2; len: 15; CDR3aa: CASSSGTGSTDTQYF; CDR3nt: TGTGCCAGCTCTTCCGGGACAGGGTCCACAGATACGCAGTATTTT
abundance: .; d_gene: .; j_gene: TRBJ1-5; v_gene: TRBV18; len: 13; CDR3aa: CASSPGLNQPQHF; CDR3nt: TGTGCCAGCTCACCGGGACTGAATCAGCCCCAGCATTTT
abundance: .; d_gene: .; j_gene: TRBJ1-2; v_gene: TRBV4-3; len: 14; CDR3aa: CASSPDNRNYGYTF; CDR3nt: TGCGCCAGCAGCCCAGACAATCGCAACTATGGCTACACCTTC
abundance: once; d_gene: .; j_gene: TRBJ2-7; v_gene: TRBV11-2; len: 16; CDR3aa: CASSSPGPGTTYEQYF; CDR3nt: TGTGCCAGCAGCTCACCAGGGCCAGGGACAACCTACGAGCAGTACTTC
abundance: .; d_gene: .; j_gene: TRBJ2-1; v_gene: TRBV28; len: 15; CDR3aa: CASSLGSSSYNEQFF; CDR3nt: TGTGCCAGCAGTCTGGGGTCTTCCTCCTACAATGAGCAGTTCTTC
abundance: .; d_gene: .; j_gene: TRBJ2-2; v_gene: TRBV9; len: 18; CDR3aa: CASSVGSGSRINTGELFF; CDR3nt: TGTGCCAGCAGCGTAGGGTCTGGTAGCAGGATTAACACCGGGGAGCTGTTTTTT
abundance: .; d_gene: TRBD1; j_gene: TRBJ2-5; v_gene: TRBV6-1; len: 16; CDR3aa: CASSESGTGGRETQYF; CDR3nt: TGTGCCAGCAGTGAATCCGGGACAGGGGGGAGGGAGACCCAGTACTTC